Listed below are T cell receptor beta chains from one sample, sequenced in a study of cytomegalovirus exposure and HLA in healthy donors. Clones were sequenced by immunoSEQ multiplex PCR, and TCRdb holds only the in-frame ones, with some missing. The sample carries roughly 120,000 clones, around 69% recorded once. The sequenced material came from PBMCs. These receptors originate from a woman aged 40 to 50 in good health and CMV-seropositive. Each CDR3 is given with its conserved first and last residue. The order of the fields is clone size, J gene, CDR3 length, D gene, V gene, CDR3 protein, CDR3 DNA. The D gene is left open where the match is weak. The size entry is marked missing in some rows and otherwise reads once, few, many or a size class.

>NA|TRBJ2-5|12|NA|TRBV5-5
CASSLVRSVKYF
TGTGCCAGCAGCTTGGTTCGGAGCGTGAAGTACTTC
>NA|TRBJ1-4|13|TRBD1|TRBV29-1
CSFSGTGHEKLFF
TGCAGCTTCTCCGGGACAGGGCATGAAAAACTGTTTTTT
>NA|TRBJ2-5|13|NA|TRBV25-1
CASSVAGWETQYF
TGTGCCAGCAGTGTAGCAGGGTGGGAGACCCAGTACTTC
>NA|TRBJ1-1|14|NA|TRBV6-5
CASSYSGQALEAFF
TGTGCCAGCAGTTACTCGGGACAAGCCCTTGAAGCTTTCTTT
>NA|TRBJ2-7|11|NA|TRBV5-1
CASSTYNEQYF
TGCGCCAGCAGCACATACAACGAGCAGTACTTC
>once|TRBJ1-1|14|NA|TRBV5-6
CASSFGRKNTEAFF
TGTGCCAGCAGCTTCGGCAGGAAAAACACTGAAGCTTTCTTT
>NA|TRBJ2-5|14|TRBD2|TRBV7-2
CASRELANQETQYF
TGTGCCAGCAGGGAACTAGCGAACCAAGAGACCCAGTACTTC
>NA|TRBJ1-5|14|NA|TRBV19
CASSPPGGNQPQHF
TGTGCCAGTAGCCCCCCAGGGGGCAATCAGCCCCAGCATTTT
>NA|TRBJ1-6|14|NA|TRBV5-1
CASSLRGDNSPLHF
TGCGCCAGCAGCCTGCGCGGGGATAATTCACCCCTCCACTTT
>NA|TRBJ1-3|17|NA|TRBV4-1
CASSQGLGGSSGNTIYF
TGCGCCAGCAGCCAAGGTCTGGGGGGGAGCTCTGGAAACACCATATATTTT
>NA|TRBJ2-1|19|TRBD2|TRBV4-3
CASSQDGSSGESSYNEQFF
TGCGCCAGCAGCCAAGATGGATCCAGCGGGGAGAGCTCCTACAATGAGCAGTTCTTC
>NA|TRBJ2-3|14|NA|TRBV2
CASSEAGSTDTQYF
TGTGCCAGCAGTGAGGCAGGGAGCACAGATACGCAGTATTTT
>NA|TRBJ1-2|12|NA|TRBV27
CASSFRGGGYTF
TGTGCCAGCAGTTTTCGGGGTGGTGGCTACACCTTC
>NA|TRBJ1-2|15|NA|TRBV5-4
CASSSEGGTLYGYTF
TGTGCCAGCAGCTCGGAGGGGGGGACCCTTTATGGCTACACCTTC
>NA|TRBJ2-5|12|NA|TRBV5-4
CASSLDFNAQYF
TGTGCCAGCAGCTTGGACTTCAACGCCCAGTACTTC
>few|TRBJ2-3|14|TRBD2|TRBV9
CASGGGDSTDTQYF
TGTGCCAGCGGCGGGGGGGATAGCACAGATACGCAGTATTTT
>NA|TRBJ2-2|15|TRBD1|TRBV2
CASSSGTGYTGELFF
TGTGCCAGCAGTTCCGGGACAGGGTACACCGGGGAGCTGTTTTTT
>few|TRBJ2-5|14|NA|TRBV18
CASSPEDQGETQYF
TGTGCCAGCTCACCAGAAGATCAGGGAGAGACCCAGTACTTC
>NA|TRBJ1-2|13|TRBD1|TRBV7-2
CASGTGTGYGYTF
TGTGCCAGCGGAACCGGGACAGGGTATGGCTACACCTTC
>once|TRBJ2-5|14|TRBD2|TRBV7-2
CASSVGGAGETQYF
TGTGCCAGCAGCGTCGGGGGGGCAGGGGAGACCCAGTACTTC
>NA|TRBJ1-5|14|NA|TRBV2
CASSDRAVDQPQHF
TGTGCCAGCAGTGACAGGGCGGTTGATCAGCCCCAGCATTTT
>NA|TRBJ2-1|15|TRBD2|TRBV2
CASSYSGGAGNEQFF
TGTGCCAGCAGTTATAGCGGGGGGGCGGGCAATGAGCAGTTCTTC
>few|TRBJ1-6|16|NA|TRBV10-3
CAISESRWEGGSPLHF
TGTGCCATCAGTGAGTCTAGATGGGAAGGGGGTTCACCCCTCCACTTT
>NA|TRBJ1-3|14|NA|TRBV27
CASSFRGGSNTIYF
TGTGCCAGCAGTTTTCGGGGTGGAAGCAACACCATATATTTT
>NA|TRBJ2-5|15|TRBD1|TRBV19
CASRLQGARVETQYF
TGTGCCAGTAGACTACAGGGGGCCCGCGTGGAGACCCAGTACTTC
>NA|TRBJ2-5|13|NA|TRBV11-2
CASAPEEGETQYF
TGTGCCAGCGCCCCCGAAGAGGGCGAGACCCAGTACTTC
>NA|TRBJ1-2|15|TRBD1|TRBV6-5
CASSRQDRAGYGYTF
TGTGCCAGCAGTCGCCAGGACAGGGCCGGGTACGGCTACACCTTC
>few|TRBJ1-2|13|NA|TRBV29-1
CSVDRGSYYGYTF
TGCAGCGTTGATAGAGGGTCATACTATGGCTACACCTTC
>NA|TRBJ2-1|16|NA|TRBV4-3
CASSQVGRGPYNEQFF
TGCGCCAGCAGCCAGGTCGGGCGGGGCCCCTACAATGAGCAGTTCTTC
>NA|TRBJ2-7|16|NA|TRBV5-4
CASSLAGRGASYEQYF
TGTGCCAGCAGCTTGGCCGGCAGGGGCGCTTCCTACGAGCAGTACTTC
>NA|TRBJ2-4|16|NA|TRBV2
CASSAGQGGGKNIQYF
TGTGCCAGCAGCGCCGGTCAAGGAGGCGGCAAAAACATTCAGTACTTC
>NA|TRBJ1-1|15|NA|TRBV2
CASSEALQVNTEAFF
TGTGCCAGCAGTGAAGCGCTTCAGGTGAACACTGAAGCTTTCTTT
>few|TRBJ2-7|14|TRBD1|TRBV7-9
CSSSPRQGTYEQYF
TGTTCCAGCAGCCCGCGACAGGGGACCTACGAGCAGTACTTC
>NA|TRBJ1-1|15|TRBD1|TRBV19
CASRGQANRNTEAFF
TGTGCCAGCCGCGGACAGGCAAACCGGAACACTGAAGCTTTCTTT
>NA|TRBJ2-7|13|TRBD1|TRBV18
CASSLGQQYEQYF
TGTGCCAGCTCACTGGGACAGCAATACGAGCAGTACTTC
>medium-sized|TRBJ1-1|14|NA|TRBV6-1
CASRGTDSGTEAFF
TGTGCCAGCAGGGGGACTGACTCGGGCACTGAAGCTTTCTTT
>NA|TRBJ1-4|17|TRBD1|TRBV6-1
CASSETGKVATNEKLFF
TGTGCCAGCAGTGAGACAGGGAAGGTTGCAACTAATGAAAAACTGTTTTTT
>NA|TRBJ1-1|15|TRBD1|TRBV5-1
CASSLQTGANYEAFF
TGCGCCAGCAGCCTACAGACAGGGGCGAATTATGAAGCTTTCTTT
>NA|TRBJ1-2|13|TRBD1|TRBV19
CASSIVDRDGYTF
TGTGCCAGTAGTATCGTGGACAGGGATGGCTACACCTTC
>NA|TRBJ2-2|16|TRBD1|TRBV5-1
CASSLEGTGNTGELFF
TGCGCCAGCAGCTTGGAGGGGACAGGGAACACCGGGGAGCTGTTTTTT
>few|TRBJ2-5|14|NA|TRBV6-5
CASSPQVFGETQYF
TGTGCCAGCAGCCCCCAGGTCTTTGGAGAGACCCAGTACTTC
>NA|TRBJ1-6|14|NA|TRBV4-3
CASSQDEGVSPLHF
TGCGCCAGCAGCCAGGACGAGGGGGTTTCACCCCTCCACTTT
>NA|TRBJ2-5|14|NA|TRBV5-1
CASSLSGQQKTQYF
TGCGCCAGCAGCTTGTCCGGACAGCAGAAGACCCAGTACTTC
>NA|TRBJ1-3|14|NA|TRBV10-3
CAIRRAGSGNTIYF
TGTGCCATCAGACGAGCGGGCTCTGGAAACACCATATATTTT
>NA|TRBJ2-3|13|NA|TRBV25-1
CASSEYRGDTQYF
TGTGCCAGCAGTGAATACAGGGGAGATACGCAGTATTTT
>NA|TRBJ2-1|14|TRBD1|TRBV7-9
CASSLDRETLWVFF
TGTGCCAGCAGCTTGGACAGGGAAACCCTCTGGGTGTTCTTC
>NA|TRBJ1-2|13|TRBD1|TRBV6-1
CASSIGTDYGYTF
TGTGCCAGCAGCATAGGGACAGACTATGGCTACACCTTC
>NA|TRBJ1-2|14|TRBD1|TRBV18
CASSPPGQVTGYTF
TGTGCCAGCTCACCTCCGGGACAGGTGACCGGCTACACCTTC
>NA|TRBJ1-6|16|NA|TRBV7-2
CASSSDYREMGSPLHF
TGTGCCAGCAGCTCCGACTACAGGGAAATGGGATCACCCCTCCACTTT
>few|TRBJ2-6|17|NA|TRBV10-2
CASSTTGPASGANVLTF
TGCGCCAGCAGTACCACGGGTCCCGCCTCTGGGGCCAACGTCCTGACTTTC
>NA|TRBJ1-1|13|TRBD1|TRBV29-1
CSAIDRGHTEAFF
TGCAGCGCTATAGACAGGGGTCACACTGAAGCTTTCTTT